The following is a T cell receptor (beta chain) sequence with its context. The sample originates from a study of blood T cell repertoires in COVID-19. The data were produced by immunoSEQ multiplex PCR, yet TCRdb's version contains in-frame clones alone and is incomplete. The table lists some 140,000 clones, around 83% of them singletons. The CDR3 extends over 13 amino acids. Trimming at V came to 3 bases and at J to 4 bases, leaving 2 bases not matched to a gene. The sequencing sample was made of peripheral blood. This chain links TRBV12-3 or TRBV12-4 with TRBJ2-5; 7 nucleotides agree with TRBD2. This clonotype originated in a woman aged 60-70 years with COVID-19, enrolled during active disease. This chain's CDR3 is CASSFASGETQYF. The CDR3 bases are TGTGCCAGCAGTTTCGCTAGCGGAGAGACCCAGTACTTC.